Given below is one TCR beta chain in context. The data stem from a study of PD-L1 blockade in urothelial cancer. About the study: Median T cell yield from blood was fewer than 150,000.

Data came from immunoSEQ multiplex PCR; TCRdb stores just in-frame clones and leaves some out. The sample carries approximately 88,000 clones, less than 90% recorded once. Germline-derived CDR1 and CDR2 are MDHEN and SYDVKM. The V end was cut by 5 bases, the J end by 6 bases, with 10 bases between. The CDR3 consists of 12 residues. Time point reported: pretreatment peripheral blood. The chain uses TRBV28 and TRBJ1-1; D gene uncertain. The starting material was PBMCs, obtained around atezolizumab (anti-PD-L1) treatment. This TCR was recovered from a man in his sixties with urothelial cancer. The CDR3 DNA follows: TGTGCCAGCAGTCCCCTTCGCGCTGAAGCTTTCTTT. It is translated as CASSPLRAEAFF.